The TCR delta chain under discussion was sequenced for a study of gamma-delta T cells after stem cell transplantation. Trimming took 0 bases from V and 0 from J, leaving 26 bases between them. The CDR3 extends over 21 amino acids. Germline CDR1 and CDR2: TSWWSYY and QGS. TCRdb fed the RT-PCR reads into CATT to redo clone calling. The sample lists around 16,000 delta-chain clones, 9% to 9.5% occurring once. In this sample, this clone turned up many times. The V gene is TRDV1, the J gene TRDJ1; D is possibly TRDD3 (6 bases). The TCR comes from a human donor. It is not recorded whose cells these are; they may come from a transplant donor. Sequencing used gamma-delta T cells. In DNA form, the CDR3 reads TGTGCTCTTGGGGAACTTCGAAGGTTCTGGGGATGGGGAGTATACACCGATAAACTCATCTTT. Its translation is CALGELRRFWGWGVYTDKLIF.